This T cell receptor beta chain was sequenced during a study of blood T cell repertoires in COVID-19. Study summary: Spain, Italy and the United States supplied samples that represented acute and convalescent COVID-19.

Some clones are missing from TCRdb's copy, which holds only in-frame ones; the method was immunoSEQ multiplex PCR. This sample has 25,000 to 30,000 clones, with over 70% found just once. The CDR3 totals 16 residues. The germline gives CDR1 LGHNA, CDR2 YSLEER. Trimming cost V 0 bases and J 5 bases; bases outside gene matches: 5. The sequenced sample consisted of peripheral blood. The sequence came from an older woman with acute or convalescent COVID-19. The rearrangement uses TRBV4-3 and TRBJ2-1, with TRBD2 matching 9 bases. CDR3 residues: CASSQDPSGDNNEQFF. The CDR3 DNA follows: TGCGCCAGCAGCCAAGATCCTAGCGGGGACAACAATGAGCAGTTCTTC.